Each of the 32 T cell receptor beta chains below was sequenced from the same sample in a study of T-cell reconstitution after alpha-beta-depleted transplantation in children. Library preparation (for TCRbeta) was performed with unique molecular identifiers. TCRdb re-called the PCR reads through MiXCR, storing one row per CDR3 protein. The sample holds approximately 70,000 distinct CDR3 sequences, roughly 4.5% seen once. Sequenced material: PBMCs, mostly from graft donor cells, taken 180 days after TCRalphabeta/CD19-depleted stem cell transplant. All receptors come from a boy under two years old who had a stem cell transplant for acute myeloid leukemia, so the T cells may come from the graft donor.

This clonotype occurred many times. CDR3: CAWASGETQYF. CDR3 DNA sequence: TGTGCCTGGGCCAGCGGAGAGACCCAGTACTTC. This chain links TRBV30 with TRBJ2-5; D may be TRBD2 (5 bases). The CDR3 consists of 11 residues. V dropped 5 bases and J dropped 4 bases, with 8 bases sitting between them. In germline, CDR1 is GTSNPN, CDR2 SVGIG (reference sequence).

This clonotype appeared many times. The chain links TRBV11-2 to TRBJ2-5, with 7 bases identical to TRBD2. Per germline, CDR1 SGHAT and CDR2 FQNNGV. The CDR3 has 14 amino acids. V was clipped by 8 bases and J by 0 bases; unmatched bases: 6. CDR3 coding DNA: TGTGCCAGCGACTTGGGGGGGTACCAAGAGACCCAGTACTTC. This sequence encodes CASDLGGYQETQYF.

This clonotype appeared many times. J is TRBJ1-5 and V is TRBV12-3 or TRBV12-4, with D hard to call. Trimming took 2 bases from V and 1 from J, leaving 6 bases between them. This CDR3 region has 14 residues. The CDR3 spells CASSLIGSNQPQHF. The CDR3 region has the DNA TGTGCCAGCAGTTTAATCGGAAGCAATCAGCCCCAGCATTTT.

The J gene is TRBJ2-2, the V gene TRBV5-6, with D uncertain. The CDR3 loop spans 15 amino acids. V was pared by 3 bases and J by 4 bases, with 13 bases between. Germline CDR1 reads SGHDT; CDR2 reads YYEEEE. As DNA, the CDR3 is TGTGCCAGCAGCTGGAGCGCACCGGCCACCGGGGAGCTGTTTTTT. It codes for CASSWSAPATGELFF.

This clonotype came up many times. V is TRBV4-3 and J is TRBJ2-4; D might be TRBD1 (5 bases). The CDR3 sequence is 14 residues long. Germline CDR1 LGHNA, CDR2 YSLEER. The germline V and J ends were trimmed by 3 bases and 5 bases, with 11 bases remaining between them. CDR3 loop: CASSHSTGENIQYF. As DNA, the CDR3 is TGCGCCAGCAGCCATAGTACAGGCGAAAACATTCAGTACTTC.

This clonotype came up many times. The chain joins TRBV7-8 to TRBJ1-1; D perhaps matches TRBD1 (5 bases). V was trimmed by 5 bases and J by 5 bases, leaving 9 bases between them. This CDR3 comprises 12 residues. In germline, CDR1 is SGHVS, CDR2 FQNEAQ. Here the CDR3 DNA reads TGTGCCAGCAGCCCTCAGGGAACTGAAGCTTTCTTT. It yields the protein CASSPQGTEAFF.

This clonotype was observed at least ten times. This rearrangement joins TRBV7-8 to TRBJ1-6; D not certain. This CDR3 is built from 17 residues. Trimming removed 2 bases at V and 3 bases at J, with 14 bases between. Germline V gene lookup returns CDR1 SGHVS and CDR2 FQNEAQ. CDR3 coding DNA: TGTGCCAGCAGCTTACTATCAGAAACCAACTATAATTCACCCCTCCACTTT. Residues: CASSLLSETNYNSPLHF.

This clonotype has ten or more counts. The chain employs TRBV6-2 or TRBV6-3 and TRBJ2-7, with 11 bases aligning to TRBD1. Germline loops: CDR1 MNHEY, CDR2 SVGEGT. The CDR3 contains 15 residues. The junction had 8 bases not matched to a gene; V was cut back by 5 bases and J by 5 bases. The CDR3 DNA reads TGTGCCAGCAGTACAACCCGGGACAGGGGGAACGAGCAGTACTTC. Protein sequence: CASSTTRDRGNEQYF.

The V and J genes are TRBV12-3 or TRBV12-4 and TRBJ2-3; D could derive from TRBD1 or TRBD2 (5 bases each). The CDR3 contains 15 residues. Trimming shortened V by 3 bases and J by 1 base, and 11 bases separated the two germline ends. CDR3 residues: CASSLGVRGTDTQYF. The CDR3 DNA is TGTGCCAGCAGTTTGGGGGTGCGGGGCACAGATACGCAGTATTTT.

This clonotype was recorded many times. The chain couples TRBV12-3 or TRBV12-4 to TRBJ2-7; 9 bases are a match to TRBD2. The CDR3 is 14 residues long. The V and J ends lost 5 bases and 3 bases, in that order; junction bases with no gene match: 5. CDR3 protein: CASSLRLADYEQYF. In DNA form, the CDR3 reads TGTGCCAGCAGTCTCCGACTAGCGGACTACGAGCAGTACTTC.

This clonotype was recorded at least ten times. The chain is built from TRBV25-1 and TRBJ1-2, with D maybe TRBD1 (5 bases). Trimming took 6 bases from V and 6 from J, leaving 29 bases between them. This CDR3 has 18 amino acids. Germline CDR1 is MGHDK and CDR2 is SYGVNS. CDR3 loop: CASSANLGATSGRDGYTF. The CDR3 coding sequence is TGTGCCAGCAGCGCGAATCTTGGGGCAACTTCAGGGAGGGATGGCTACACCTTC.

Ten or more counts support this clonotype. CDR3 amino acids: CASSPPLAGGSKFF. The CDR3 DNA sequence: TGTGCCAGCAGCCCCCCGCTGGCGGGGGGTTCGAAGTTCTTC. The chain joins TRBV3-1 to TRBJ2-1, with TRBD2 identical over 8 bases. The CDR3 sequence is 14 residues long. Germline V gives CDR1 LGHDT, CDR2 YNNKEL (reference sequence). After removal of 4 bases from V and 14 bases from J, the junction contained 13 bases not matched to a gene.

This clonotype appeared many times. The gene calls are TRBV5-1 and TRBJ2-7; TRBD1 aligns across 7 bases. The V gene end was trimmed by 4 bases and the J gene end by 0 bases; junction bases not matched to a gene: 7. CDR1 SGHRS and CDR2 YFSETQ come from the germline V gene. The CDR3 is made up of 15 amino acids. The CDR3 is CASSQTGESSYEQYV. For the CDR3, the DNA is TGCGCCAGCAGCCAAACAGGGGAAAGCTCCTACGAGCAGTACGTC.

This clonotype appeared many times. This sequence joins TRBV2 and TRBJ2-1; 12 nucleotides line up with TRBD2. The CDR3 is 15 residues long. V dropped 7 bases and J dropped 7; count of bases not matched to a gene: 8. Germline V gene lookup returns CDR1 SNHLY and CDR2 FYNNEI. The CDR3 nucleotides are TGTGCCAGCACCTTACTAGCGGGGGGCCTAAATGAGCAGTTCTTC. Its translation is CASTLLAGGLNEQFF.

At least ten counts were recorded for this clonotype. The chain uses TRBV11-2 and TRBJ2-5, with 11 positions matching TRBD2. CDR1 is SGHAT and CDR2 is FQNNGV in the germline V gene. V was pared by 3 bases and J by 4 bases, with 10 bases of the junction left unmatched. The CDR3 runs 17 residues. CDR3 nucleotide sequence: TGTGCCAGCAGCTTCCCTAGCGGGGGGCCCGGTGGAGAGACCCAGTACTTC. Translating gives CASSFPSGGPGGETQYF. The variable domain in full, with the rest retrieved from reference TRBV11-2 and TRBJ2-5, is EAGVAQSPRYKIIEKRQSVAFWCNPISGHATLYWYQQILGQGPKLLIQFQNNGVVDDSQLPKDRFSAERLKGVDSTLKIQPAKLEDSAVYLCASSFPSGGPGGETQYFGPGTRLLVL.

This clonotype was counted many times. The chain links TRBV4-2 to TRBJ1-3, with a tentative D call TRBD1 (5 bases). CDR3 length: 17 residues. The germline V gene has CDR1 LGHNA and CDR2 YNFKEQ. The V end was cut by 4 bases, the J end by 0 bases, with 16 bases between. The CDR3 region is CASSRTDRYFSGNTIYF. CDR3 coding DNA: TGTGCCAGCAGCCGTACCGACAGATACTTCTCTGGAAACACCATATATTTT.

This clonotype was detected ten times or more. The chain links TRBV20-1 to TRBJ2-2; 9 bases are a match to TRBD2. J was trimmed by 4 bases and V by 6 bases; bases with no gene match: 9. There are 15 residues in the CDR3. Germline CDR1 DFQATT, CDR2 SNEGSKA (reference sequence). The CDR3 protein is CSALGAGGLTGELFF. The CDR3 DNA is TGCAGTGCCCTGGGGGCGGGGGGGCTCACCGGGGAGCTGTTTTTT.

This clonotype was recorded many times. This sequence joins TRBV20-1 and TRBJ2-5; 7 bases fit TRBD2. With V trimmed by 0 bases and J by 11 bases, 18 bases remained unmatched. Germline V gene sequence: CDR1 DFQATT, CDR2 SNEGSKA (reference sequence). The CDR3 is made up of 16 amino acids. This chain's CDR3 is CSARDSSRLAEVPQYF. CDR3 sequence (DNA): TGCAGTGCTAGAGACTCAAGTAGGCTAGCGGAGGTGCCGCAGTACTTC.

This clonotype showed up many times. The V call is TRBV20-1, the J call TRBJ2-1; no clear D. The CDR3 runs 13 residues. CDR1 is DFQATT and CDR2 is SNEGSKA in the germline V gene (reference sequence). The germline V and J ends were trimmed by 0 bases and 5 bases, with 8 bases remaining between them. The CDR3 sequence: CSAREELDNEQFF. The CDR3 bases are TGCAGTGCTAGAGAGGAACTGGACAATGAGCAGTTCTTC.

Comment on this clonotype: Its ends do not fully match the called genes, so a read error is possible. The V and J genes are TRBV7-6 and TRBJ1-2; D remains ambiguous. Germline CDR1 SGHVS, CDR2 FNYEAQ. The CDR3 loop spans 16 amino acids. This CDR3 is CASSLANRPANYGYNF. CDR3 bases: TGTGCCAGCAGCTTAGCGAACCGTCCTGCTAACTATGGCTACAACTTC.

This clonotype has at least ten counts. The chain couples TRBV19 to TRBJ2-3; D possibly uses TRBD1 or TRBD2 (6 bases each). Trimming took off 3 bases at V and 0 bases at J, with 13 bases between the two ends. This CDR3 is 16 amino acids long. CDR1 and CDR2 (germline): LNHDA, SQIVND (reference sequence). The CDR3 spells CASSIGGLSSTDTQYF. The CDR3 nucleotides read TGTGCCAGTAGTATTGGGGGGCTTTCTAGCACAGATACGCAGTATTTT.

The table lists this clonotype with many counts. The chain links TRBV12-3 or TRBV12-4 to TRBJ1-5, with 7 bases matching TRBD1. Unmatched junction bases numbered 3, after V lost 5 bases and J lost 2 bases. The CDR3 is 14 amino acids. The DNA of the CDR3 is TGTGCCAGCAGTGGACAGGCAGGCAATCAGCCCCAGCATTTT. Translation gives CASSGQAGNQPQHF.

This clonotype was recorded many times. The V gene is TRBV12-3 or TRBV12-4, the J gene TRBJ1-2; a weak D match, TRBD1 (6 bases). Trimming took 2 bases from V and 8 from J, leaving 15 bases between them. CDR3 length equals 14 residues. The CDR3 sequence is CASSLLGGGGGYTF. Here the CDR3 DNA reads TGTGCCAGCAGTTTACTCGGAGGGGGAGGCGGCTACACCTTC.

This clonotype was detected ten times or more. V and J are TRBV27 and TRBJ1-1; TRBD1 matches 8 bases. Germline CDR1 and CDR2: MNHEY and SMNVEV (reference sequence). V lost 6 bases to trimming and J lost 8 bases; unmatched junction nucleotides: 5. The CDR3 runs 12 residues. The CDR3 DNA sequence: TGTGCCAGCAGCCCTAGGACAGGGGAAGCTTTCTTT. It is translated as CASSPRTGEAFF.

This clonotype was seen many times. J is TRBJ1-2 and V is TRBV5-1, with D perhaps matching TRBD1 (6 bases). The germline V gene has CDR1 SGHRS and CDR2 YFSETQ. V shed 0 bases and J shed 4 bases, with 19 bases lying between them. The CDR3 totals 17 residues. CDR3 region: CASSLGGGSPGTYGYTF. CDR3 DNA: TGCGCCAGCAGCTTGGGCGGGGGCAGCCCGGGGACCTATGGCTACACCTTC.

This clonotype has ten or more counts. The chain has TRBV27 and TRBJ1-2; possible D gene TRBD1, 6 bases. V shed 4 bases and J shed 5 bases, with 11 bases lying between them. Germline loops: CDR1 MNHEY, CDR2 SMNVEV (reference sequence). The length of the CDR3 is 13 residues. The CDR3 is CASSSQGFYGYTF. CDR3 bases: TGTGCCAGCAGTTCCCAGGGGTTTTATGGCTACACCTTC.

At least ten counts were recorded for this clonotype. This sequence joins TRBV7-2 and TRBJ2-1, with 10 bases lining up with TRBD1. Looked up from germline, CDR1 is SGHTA and CDR2 is FQGNSA. The CDR3 covers 15 residues. The J segment lost 5 bases and the V segment lost 5 bases, leaving 6 bases of the junction unmatched. CDR3 nucleotide sequence: TGTGCCAGCAGCACGCGACAGGGGGCGAACAATGAGCAGTTCTTC. Translated, it gives CASSTRQGANNEQFF.

This clonotype was picked up many times. The chain uses TRBV7-9 and TRBJ2-2; D gene uncertain. The V gene lost 3 bases and the J gene lost 3 bases, with 2 bases spanning the gap. This CDR3 has 12 residues. Germline loops: CDR1 SEHNR, CDR2 FQNEAQ (reference sequence). CDR3 bases: TGTGCCAGCAGCTTCTACACCGGGGAGCTGTTTTTT. It specifies CASSFYTGELFF.

This clonotype was counted ten times or more. The chain carries TRBV7-9 and TRBJ2-3; 7 bases map to TRBD2. CDR3 length equals 16 residues. After removal of 5 bases from V and 3 bases from J, the junction contained 11 bases not matched to a gene. CDR1 and CDR2 from the germline V gene are SEHNR and FQNEAQ (reference sequence). The CDR3 is CASSPLGLVGTDTQYF. The DNA for the CDR3 is TGTGCCAGCAGCCCACTCGGACTAGTGGGGACAGATACGCAGTATTTT. The entire variable domain, with the rest obtained from reference TRBV7-9 and TRBJ2-3, is as follows: DTGVSQNPRHKITKRGQNVTFRCDPISEHNRLYWYRQTLGQGPEFLTYFQNEAQLEKSRLLSDRFSAERPKGSFSTLEIQRTEQGDSAMYLCASSPLGLVGTDTQYFGPGTRLTVL.

This clonotype was detected many times. The chain has TRBV3-1 and TRBJ2-1; tentatively, D is TRBD1 (5 bases). Germline V gene lookup returns CDR1 LGHDT and CDR2 YNNKEL (reference sequence). V was clipped by 4 bases and J by 1 base, with 17 bases between them. This CDR3 is built from 17 residues. The CDR3 sequence: CASSLTFARGSYNEQFF. In DNA form, the CDR3 reads TGTGCCAGCAGCCTCACCTTTGCTAGGGGATCCTACAATGAGCAGTTCTTC.

In this sample, this clonotype turned up many times. This chain joins TRBV12-3 or TRBV12-4 and TRBJ2-7; D is tentatively TRBD1 or TRBD2 (5 bases each). The V and J ends lost 2 bases and 3 bases respectively, with 8 bases between them. The CDR3 length is 13 residues. DNA of the CDR3: TGTGCCAGCAGTTTACGGGGCCTCTACGAGCAGTACGTC. Its translation: CASSLRGLYEQYV.

This clonotype has ten or more counts. The CDR3 DNA follows: TGTGCCAGCAGCGGGGACAGCACAGATACGCAGTATTTT. Protein sequence: CASSGDSTDTQYF. The chain recombines TRBV2 with TRBJ2-3, with D perhaps TRBD1 or TRBD2 (5 bases each). This CDR3 is 13 amino acids long. Trimming pared 6 bases from V and 0 bases from J, leaving 7 bases between. Per the germline V gene, CDR1 is SNHLY and CDR2 is FYNNEI.